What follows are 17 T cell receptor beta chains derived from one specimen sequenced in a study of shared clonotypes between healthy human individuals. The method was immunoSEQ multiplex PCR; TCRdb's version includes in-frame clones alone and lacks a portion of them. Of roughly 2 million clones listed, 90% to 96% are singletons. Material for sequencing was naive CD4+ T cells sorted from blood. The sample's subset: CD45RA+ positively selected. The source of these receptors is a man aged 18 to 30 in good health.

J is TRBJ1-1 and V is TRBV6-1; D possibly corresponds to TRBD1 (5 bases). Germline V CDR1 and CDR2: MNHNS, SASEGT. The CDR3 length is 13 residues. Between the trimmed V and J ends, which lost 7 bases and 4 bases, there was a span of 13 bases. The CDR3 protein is CASTAGRGTEAFF. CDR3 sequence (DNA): TGTGCCAGCACGGCGGGGCGGGGCACTGAAGCTTTCTTT.

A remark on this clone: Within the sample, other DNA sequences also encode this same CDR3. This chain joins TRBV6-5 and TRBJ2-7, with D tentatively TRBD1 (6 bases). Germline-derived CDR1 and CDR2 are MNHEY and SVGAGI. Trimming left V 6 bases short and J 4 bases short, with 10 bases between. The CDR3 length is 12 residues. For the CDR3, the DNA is TGTGCCAGCAGCCTCGACAGGTACGAGCAGTACTTC. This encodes CASSLDRYEQYF.

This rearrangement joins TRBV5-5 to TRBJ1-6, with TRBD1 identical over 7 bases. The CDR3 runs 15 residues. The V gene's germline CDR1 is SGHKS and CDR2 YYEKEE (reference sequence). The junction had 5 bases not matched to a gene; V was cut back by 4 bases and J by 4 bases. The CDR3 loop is CASSPGQLYNSPLHF. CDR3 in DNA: TGTGCCAGCAGCCCGGGACAGCTGTATAATTCACCCCTCCACTTT.

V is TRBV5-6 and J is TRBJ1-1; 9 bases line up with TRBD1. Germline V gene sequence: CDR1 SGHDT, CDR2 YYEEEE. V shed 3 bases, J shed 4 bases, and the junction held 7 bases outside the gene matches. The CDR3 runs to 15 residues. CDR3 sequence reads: CASSWGQGGSTEAFF. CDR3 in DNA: TGTGCCAGCAGCTGGGGACAGGGTGGGAGCACTGAAGCTTTCTTT.

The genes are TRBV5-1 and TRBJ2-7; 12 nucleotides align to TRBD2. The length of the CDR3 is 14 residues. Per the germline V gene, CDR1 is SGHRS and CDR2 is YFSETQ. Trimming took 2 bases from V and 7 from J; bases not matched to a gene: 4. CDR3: CASSLRLAGDEQYF. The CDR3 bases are TGCGCCAGCAGCTTAAGACTAGCGGGAGATGAGCAGTACTTC.

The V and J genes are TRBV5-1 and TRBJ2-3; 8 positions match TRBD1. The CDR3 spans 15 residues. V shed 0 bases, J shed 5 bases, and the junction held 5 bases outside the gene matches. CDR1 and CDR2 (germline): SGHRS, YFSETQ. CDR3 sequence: CASSLVRTGIDTQYF. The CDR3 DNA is TGCGCCAGCAGCTTGGTTCGGACAGGGATAGATACGCAGTATTTT.

The CDR3 DNA is TGTGCCAGCAGCCCGGGACTTCTCTATGGCTACACCTTC. This sequence encodes CASSPGLLYGYTF. The V and J genes are TRBV28 and TRBJ1-2, with a possible D match to TRBD1 (5 bases). Germline loops: CDR1 MDHEN, CDR2 SYDVKM. Trimming pared 6 bases from V and 4 bases from J, leaving 12 bases between. The CDR3 consists of 13 residues.

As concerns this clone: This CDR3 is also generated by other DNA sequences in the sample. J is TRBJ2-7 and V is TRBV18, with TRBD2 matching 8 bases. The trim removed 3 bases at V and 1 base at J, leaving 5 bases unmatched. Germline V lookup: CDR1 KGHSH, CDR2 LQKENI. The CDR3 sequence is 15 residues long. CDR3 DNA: TGTGCCAGCTCACCCCCAGCGGGAGCGTCCTACGAGCAGTACTTC. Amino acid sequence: CASSPPAGASYEQYF.

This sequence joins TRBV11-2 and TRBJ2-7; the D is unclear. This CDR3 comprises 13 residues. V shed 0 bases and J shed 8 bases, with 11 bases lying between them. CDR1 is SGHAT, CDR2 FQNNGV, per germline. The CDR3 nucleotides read TGTGCCAGCAGCTTAGATTCCGTAGACAAGCAGTACTTC. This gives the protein CASSLDSVDKQYF.

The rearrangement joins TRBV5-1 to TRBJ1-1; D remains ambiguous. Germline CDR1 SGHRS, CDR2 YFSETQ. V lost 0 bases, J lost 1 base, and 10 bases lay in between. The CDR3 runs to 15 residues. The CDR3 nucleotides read TGCGCCAGCAGCTTGGACCGGCGGGAGAACACTGAAGCTTTCTTT. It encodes CASSLDRRENTEAFF. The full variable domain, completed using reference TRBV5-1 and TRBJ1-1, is KAGVTQTPRYLIKTRGQQVTLSCSPISGHRSVSWYQQTPGQGLQFLFEYFSETQRNKGNFPGRFSGRQFSNSRSEMNVSTLELGDSALYLCASSLDRRENTEAFFGQGTRLTVV.

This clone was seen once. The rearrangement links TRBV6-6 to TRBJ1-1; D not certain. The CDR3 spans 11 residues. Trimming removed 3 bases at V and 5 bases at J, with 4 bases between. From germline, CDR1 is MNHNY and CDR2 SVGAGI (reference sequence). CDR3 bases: TGTGCCAGCAGTTATGGAACTGAAGCTTTCTTT. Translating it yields CASSYGTEAFF.

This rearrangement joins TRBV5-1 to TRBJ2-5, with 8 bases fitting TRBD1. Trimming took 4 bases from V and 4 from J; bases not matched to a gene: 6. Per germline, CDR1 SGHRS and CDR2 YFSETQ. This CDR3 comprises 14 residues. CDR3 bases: TGCGCCAGCAGCGCTACAGGGGGGCGAGAGACCCAGTACTTC. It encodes CASSATGGRETQYF.

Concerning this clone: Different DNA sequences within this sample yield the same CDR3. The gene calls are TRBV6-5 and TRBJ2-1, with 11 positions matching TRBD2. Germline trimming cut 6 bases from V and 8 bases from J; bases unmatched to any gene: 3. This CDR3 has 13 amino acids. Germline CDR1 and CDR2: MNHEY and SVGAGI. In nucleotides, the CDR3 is TGTGCCAGCAGGCTAGCGGGGGGCCATGAGCAGTTCTTC. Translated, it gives CASRLAGGHEQFF.

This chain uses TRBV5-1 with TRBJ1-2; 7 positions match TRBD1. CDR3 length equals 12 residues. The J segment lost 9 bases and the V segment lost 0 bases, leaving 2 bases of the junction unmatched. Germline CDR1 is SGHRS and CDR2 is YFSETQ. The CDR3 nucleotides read TGCGCCAGCAGCTTGGACAGGGGTCGCTACACCTTC. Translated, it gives CASSLDRGRYTF.

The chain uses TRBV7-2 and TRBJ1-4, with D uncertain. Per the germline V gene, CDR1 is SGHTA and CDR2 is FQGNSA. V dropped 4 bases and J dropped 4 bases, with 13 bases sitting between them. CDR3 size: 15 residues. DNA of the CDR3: TGTGCCAGCAGCTCCCGTGGGATCGTTAATGAAAAACTGTTTTTT. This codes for CASSSRGIVNEKLFF.

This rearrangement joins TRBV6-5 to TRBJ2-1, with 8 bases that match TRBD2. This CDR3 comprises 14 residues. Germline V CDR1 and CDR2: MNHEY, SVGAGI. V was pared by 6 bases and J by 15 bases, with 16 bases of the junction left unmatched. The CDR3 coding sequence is TGTGCCAGCAGATTCTTAGCGGGGAACGGGGATACGTTCTTC. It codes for CASRFLAGNGDTFF.

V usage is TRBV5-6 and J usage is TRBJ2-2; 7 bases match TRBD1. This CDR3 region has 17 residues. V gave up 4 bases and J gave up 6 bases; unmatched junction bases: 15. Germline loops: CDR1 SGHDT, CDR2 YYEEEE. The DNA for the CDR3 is TGTGCCAGCAGCCCCCGGCACAGGGGCTCCCTGGCCGGGGAGCTGTTTTTT. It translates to CASSPRHRGSLAGELFF.